This T cell receptor beta chain was sequenced for a study of tumor-infiltrating lymphocytes in primary liver carcinoma. Study summary: These patients were men and women whose ages were 30 to 69 years.

There are 22 residues in the CDR3. Germline V gene data show CDR1 as GTSNPN and CDR2 as SVGIG (reference sequence). Blood RNA came from unsorted whole blood; germline DNA was also extracted. The investigators made TCR beta cDNA from roughly 0.55 ug total RNA, using a constant-region primer. Libraries for TCR beta were built through three nested multiplex PCR rounds, which together made up a slightly modified ARM-PCR procedure. Use of TRBV1-TRBV30 forward primers with a C-beta reverse primer characterized the first two PCR rounds, which lasted around 9 cycles each. MiXCR was run by TCRdb on the multiplex PCR reads, yielding one entry per CDR3 protein. The table lists 320,000 or so distinct CDR3 sequences, over 55% of them singletons. Worth noting for this clonotype: Antigen unknown. An end of the junction differs from the germline gene, which may be a read error.

Notes on the study in general: Tumor region pairs showed greater overlap than either tumor-adjacent or tumor-blood pairs did.

The TCR sequence derives from a man aged 40-49 years with primary liver carcinoma and hepatitis B virus infection. V and J are TRBV30 and TRBJ2-4, with D possibly TRBD2 on 6 matching bases. Input material: peripheral blood. The CDR3: CAWGVQAATGARTRIAKNIQYF. The DNA for the CDR3 is TGTGCCTGGGGTGTACAGGCGGCCACGGGAGCACGTACAAGAATAGCCAAAAACATTCAGTACTTC.